A single sample gave rise to the 2 T cell receptor beta chains below, sequenced in a study of blood T cell repertoires in COVID-19. The table came from immunoSEQ multiplex PCR; TCRdb's copy has only in-frame clones and leaves some out. The data show a few hundred thousand clones, around 89% seen once. The sample consisted of peripheral blood. The receptors were gathered from a woman aged 25 to 39 who had recovered from COVID-19.

This clone turned up a few times. This chain connects TRBV5-1 to TRBJ1-6; D unclear. This CDR3 contains 15 residues. Germline V gives CDR1 SGHRS, CDR2 YFSETQ. Trimming took off 3 bases at V and 0 bases at J, with 7 bases between the two ends. CDR3 bases: TGCGCCAGCAGCTCCTCGAGCTCCTATAATTCACCCCTCCACTTT. Encoded protein: CASSSSSSYNSPLHF.

This rearrangement joins TRBV6-6 to TRBJ2-5; possible D gene TRBD1, 6 bases. Germline V gives CDR1 MNHNY, CDR2 SVGAGI (reference sequence). The CDR3 length is 14 residues. The ends were cut back, 6 bases at V and 4 bases at J, with 15 bases in the middle. The CDR3 nucleotides read TGTGCCAGCAGAGAAACAGGGCCCCGAGAGACCCAGTACTTC. Protein: CASRETGPRETQYF.